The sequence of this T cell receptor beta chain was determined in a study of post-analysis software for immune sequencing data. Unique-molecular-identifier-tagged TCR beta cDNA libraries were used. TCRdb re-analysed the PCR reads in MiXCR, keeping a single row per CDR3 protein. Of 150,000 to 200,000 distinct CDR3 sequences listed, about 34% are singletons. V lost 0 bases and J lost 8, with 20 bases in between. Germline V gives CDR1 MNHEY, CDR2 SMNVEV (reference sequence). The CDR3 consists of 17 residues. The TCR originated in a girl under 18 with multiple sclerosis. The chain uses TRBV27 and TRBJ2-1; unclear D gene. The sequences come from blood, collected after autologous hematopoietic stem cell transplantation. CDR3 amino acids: CASSLSPWEVAADEQFF. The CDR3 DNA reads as TGTGCCAGCAGTTTATCCCCCTGGGAAGTGGCGGCCGATGAGCAGTTCTTC.